This TCR beta chain was obtained from a study of blood T cell repertoires in COVID-19. In the study overall: COVID-19 samples collected from the United States, Italy and Spain covered acute and convalescent phases.

V gave up 3 bases and J gave up 3 bases; unmatched junction bases: 6. The V gene's germline CDR1 is SGHRS and CDR2 YFSETQ. CDR3 size: 15 residues. Profiled with immunoSEQ multiplex PCR; TCRdb holds only in-frame clones, not every one. The table records 95,000 to 150,000 clones, 88% of them present only once. This sequence originates from a human donor in a cohort sampled during active COVID-19. The chain uses TRBV5-1 and TRBJ2-3; 8 nucleotides align to TRBD2. The sample consisted of peripheral blood. The CDR3: CASSSLGLATDTQYF. The CDR3 nucleotides are TGCGCCAGCAGCTCCCTCGGACTAGCAACAGATACGCAGTATTTT.